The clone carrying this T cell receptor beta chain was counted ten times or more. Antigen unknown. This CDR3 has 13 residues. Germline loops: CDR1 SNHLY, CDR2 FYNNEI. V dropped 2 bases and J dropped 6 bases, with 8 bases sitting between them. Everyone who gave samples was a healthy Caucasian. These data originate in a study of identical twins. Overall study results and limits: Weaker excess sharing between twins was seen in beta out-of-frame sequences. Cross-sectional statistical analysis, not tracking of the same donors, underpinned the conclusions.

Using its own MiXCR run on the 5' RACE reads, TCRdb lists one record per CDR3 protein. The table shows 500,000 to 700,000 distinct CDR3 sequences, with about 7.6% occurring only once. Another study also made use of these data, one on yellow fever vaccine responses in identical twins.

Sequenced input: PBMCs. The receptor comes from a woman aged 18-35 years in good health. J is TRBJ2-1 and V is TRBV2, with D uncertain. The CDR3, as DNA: TGTGCCAGCAGTGAATTCTGGGCCAATGAGCAGTTCTTC. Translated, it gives CASSEFWANEQFF.